This entry lists 2 T cell receptor beta chains sequenced from one sample in a study of blood T cell repertoires in COVID-19. Sequencing used immunoSEQ multiplex PCR; TCRdb keeps in-frame clones, though not all of them. The sample yields 180,000 or so clones, roughly 88% seen once. Source material: PBMCs or T cells enriched from blood (not recorded which). These receptor sequences come from a man aged 40-50 years with acute COVID-19.

The genes are TRBV7-9 and TRBJ2-7, with D perhaps matching TRBD1 (5 bases). With 5 bases removed from V and 4 bases from J, the gap between germline ends came to 12 bases. Germline V gives CDR1 SEHNR, CDR2 FQNEAQ (reference sequence). The CDR3 has 13 amino acids. The CDR3 region is CASSPLRAYEQYF. The DNA of the CDR3 is TGTGCCAGCAGCCCCCTCAGGGCTTACGAGCAGTACTTC.

The gene calls are TRBV27 and TRBJ2-3; TRBD1 might be the D (6 bases). Germline lookup yields CDR1 MNHEY and CDR2 SMNVEV (reference sequence). The CDR3 runs 14 residues. V was pared by 5 bases and J by 3 bases, with 12 bases between. CDR3 nucleotides: TGTGCCAGCAGTCCCAGGGGCTGGACAGATACGCAGTATTTT. This translates into CASSPRGWTDTQYF.